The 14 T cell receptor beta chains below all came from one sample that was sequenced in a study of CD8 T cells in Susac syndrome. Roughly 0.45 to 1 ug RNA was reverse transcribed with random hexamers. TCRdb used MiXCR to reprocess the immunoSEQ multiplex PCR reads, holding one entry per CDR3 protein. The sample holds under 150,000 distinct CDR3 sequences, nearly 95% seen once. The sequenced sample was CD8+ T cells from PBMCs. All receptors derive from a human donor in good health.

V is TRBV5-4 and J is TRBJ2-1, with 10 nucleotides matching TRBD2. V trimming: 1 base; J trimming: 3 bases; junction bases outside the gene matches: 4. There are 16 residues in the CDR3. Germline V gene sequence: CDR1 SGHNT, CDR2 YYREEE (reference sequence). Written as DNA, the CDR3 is TGTGCCAGCAGCTTGCTGGGACTAGCGAACTACAATGAGCAGTTCTTC. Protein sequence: CASSLLGLANYNEQFF.

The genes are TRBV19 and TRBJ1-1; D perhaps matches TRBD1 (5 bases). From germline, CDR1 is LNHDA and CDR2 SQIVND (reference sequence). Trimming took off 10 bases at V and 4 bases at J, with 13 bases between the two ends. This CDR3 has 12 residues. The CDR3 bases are TGTGCCACCCGCCTGGGGGGCACTGAAGCTTTCTTT. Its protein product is CATRLGGTEAFF. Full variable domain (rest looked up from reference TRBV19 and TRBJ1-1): DGGITQSPKYLFRKEGQNVTLSCEQNLNHDAMYWYRQDPGQGLRLIYYSQIVNDFQKGDIAEGYSVSREKKESFPLTVTSAQKNPTAFYLCATRLGGTEAFFGQGTRLTVV.

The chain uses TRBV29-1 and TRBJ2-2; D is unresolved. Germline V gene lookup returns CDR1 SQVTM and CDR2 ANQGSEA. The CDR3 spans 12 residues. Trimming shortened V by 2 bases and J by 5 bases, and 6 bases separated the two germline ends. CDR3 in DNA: TGCAGCGTTGAAATGGAGACCGGGGAGCTGTTTTTT. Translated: CSVEMETGELFF.

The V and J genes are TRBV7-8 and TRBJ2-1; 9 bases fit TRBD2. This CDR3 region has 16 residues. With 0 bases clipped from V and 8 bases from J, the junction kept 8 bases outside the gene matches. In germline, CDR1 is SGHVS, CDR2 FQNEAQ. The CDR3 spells CASSLAAGGPVHEQFF. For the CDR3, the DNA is TGTGCCAGCAGCTTAGCCGCGGGAGGGCCCGTACATGAGCAGTTCTTC.

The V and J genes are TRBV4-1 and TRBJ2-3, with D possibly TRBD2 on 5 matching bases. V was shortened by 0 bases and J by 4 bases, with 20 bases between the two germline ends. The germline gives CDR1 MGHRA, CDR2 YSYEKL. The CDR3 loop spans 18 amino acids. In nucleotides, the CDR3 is TGCGCCAGCAGCCAAGATCTCGCGACTACCCCTCCGTCAGATACGCAGTATTTT. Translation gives CASSQDLATTPPSDTQYF.

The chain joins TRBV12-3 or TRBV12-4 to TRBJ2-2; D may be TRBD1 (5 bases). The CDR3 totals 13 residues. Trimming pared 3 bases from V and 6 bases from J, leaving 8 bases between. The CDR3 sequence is CASSFGAAGELFF. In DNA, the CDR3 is TGTGCCAGCAGTTTTGGGGCGGCCGGGGAGCTGTTTTTT.

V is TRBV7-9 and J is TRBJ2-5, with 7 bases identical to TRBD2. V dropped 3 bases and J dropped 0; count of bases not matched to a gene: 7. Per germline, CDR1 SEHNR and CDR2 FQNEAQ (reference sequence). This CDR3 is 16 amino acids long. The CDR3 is CASSLGGRAHQETQYF. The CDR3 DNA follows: TGTGCCAGCAGCTTGGGAGGGCGGGCACACCAAGAGACCCAGTACTTC. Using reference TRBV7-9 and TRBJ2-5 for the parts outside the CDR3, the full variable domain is DTGVSQNPRHKITKRGQNVTFRCDPISEHNRLYWYRQTLGQGPEFLTYFQNEAQLEKSRLLSDRFSAERPKGSFSTLEIQRTEQGDSAMYLCASSLGGRAHQETQYFGPGTRLLVL.

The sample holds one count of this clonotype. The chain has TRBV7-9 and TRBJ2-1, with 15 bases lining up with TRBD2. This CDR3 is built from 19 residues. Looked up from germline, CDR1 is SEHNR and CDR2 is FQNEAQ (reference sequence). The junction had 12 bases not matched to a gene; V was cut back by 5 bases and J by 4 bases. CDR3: CASSALTGTSGRKYNEQFF. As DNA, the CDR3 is TGTGCCAGCAGCGCCCTTACCGGGACTAGCGGGAGGAAGTACAATGAGCAGTTCTTC.

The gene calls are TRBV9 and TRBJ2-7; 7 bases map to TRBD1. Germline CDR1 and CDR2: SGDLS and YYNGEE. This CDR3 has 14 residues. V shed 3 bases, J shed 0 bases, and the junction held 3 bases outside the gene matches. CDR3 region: CASSAGQVSYEQYF. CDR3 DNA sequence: TGTGCCAGCAGCGCCGGACAGGTCTCCTACGAGCAGTACTTC.

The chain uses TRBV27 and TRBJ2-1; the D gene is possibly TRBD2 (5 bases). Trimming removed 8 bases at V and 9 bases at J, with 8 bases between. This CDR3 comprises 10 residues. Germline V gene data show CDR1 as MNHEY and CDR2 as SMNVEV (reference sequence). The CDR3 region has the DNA TGTGCCAGCTCCCGGGGTGAGCAGTTCTTC. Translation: CASSRGEQFF.

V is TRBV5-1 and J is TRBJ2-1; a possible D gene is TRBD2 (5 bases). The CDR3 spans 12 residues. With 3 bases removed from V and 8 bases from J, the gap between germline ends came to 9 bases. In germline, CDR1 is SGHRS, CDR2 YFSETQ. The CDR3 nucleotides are TGCGCCAGCAGCTCGCGGGTCGATGAGCAGTTCTTC. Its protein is CASSSRVDEQFF.

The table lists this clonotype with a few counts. The CDR3 region has the DNA TGCAGCGTTGAGGGGGCCTCCTACGAGCAGTACTTC. Protein: CSVEGASYEQYF. V gene TRBV29-1 combines with J gene TRBJ2-7; TRBD1 is a possible D gene (6 bases). Trimming removed 3 bases at V and 0 bases at J, with 6 bases between. Germline CDR1 SQVTM, CDR2 ANQGSEA. The CDR3 has 12 amino acids.

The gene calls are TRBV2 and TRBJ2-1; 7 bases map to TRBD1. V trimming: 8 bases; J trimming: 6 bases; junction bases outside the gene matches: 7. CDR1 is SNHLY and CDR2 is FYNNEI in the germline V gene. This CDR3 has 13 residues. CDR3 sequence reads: CASYLTGINEQFF. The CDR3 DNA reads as TGTGCCAGCTACCTGACAGGGATCAATGAGCAGTTCTTC.

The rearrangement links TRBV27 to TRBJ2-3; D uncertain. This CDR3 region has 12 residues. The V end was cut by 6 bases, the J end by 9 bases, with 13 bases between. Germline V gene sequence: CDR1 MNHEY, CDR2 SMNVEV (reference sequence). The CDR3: CASRLGAGTQYF. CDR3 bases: TGTGCCAGCAGGTTAGGTGCTGGGACGCAGTATTTT.